This T cell receptor (beta chain) was sequenced for a study of CXCR3-negative and CXCR3-positive naive CD8 T cells. In the study overall: With about 1.5 +/- 0.3 million reads per library, the TRB reads numbered about 150 million in total. Overall study findings and caveats: CXCR3-positive naive cells carried more hydrophobic TRB CDR3s than CXCR3-negative naive cells did.

CDR3 size: 16 residues. CDR1 is KGHSH and CDR2 is LQKENI in the germline V gene. In the case of this clonotype: Its antigen remains unidentified.

Through 5' RACE with UMI labels, the TRB cDNA libraries were prepared. TCRdb reanalyzed the 5' RACE reads, giving one entry per CDR3 protein sequence and no DNA. Reported are under 60,000 distinct CDR3 sequences; the ten largest clones contain about 0.5%. This sequence joins TRBV18 and TRBJ2-1. The specimen was naive CXCR3+ CD8+ T cells from blood. Subset defined: CD45RO-CCR7+CD27+CD95- naive CD8+ T cells expressing CXCR3 (TNR3+). This clonotype was obtained from a human donor in good health. Some clones in this sample may be carry-over from other donors' samples. The CDR3 here is CASSPPGTSSYNEQFF.